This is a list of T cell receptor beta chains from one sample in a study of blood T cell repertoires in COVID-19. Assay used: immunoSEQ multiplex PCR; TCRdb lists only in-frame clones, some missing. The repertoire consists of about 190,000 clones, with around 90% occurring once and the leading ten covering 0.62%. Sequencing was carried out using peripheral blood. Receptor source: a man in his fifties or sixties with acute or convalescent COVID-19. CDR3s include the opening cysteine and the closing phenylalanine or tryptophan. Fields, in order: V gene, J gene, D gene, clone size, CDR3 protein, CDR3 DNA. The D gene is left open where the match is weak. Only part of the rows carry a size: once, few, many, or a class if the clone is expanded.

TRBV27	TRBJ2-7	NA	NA	CASSLGPGSGLSYEQYF	TGTGCCAGCAGTTTAGGCCCCGGTAGCGGTCTATCCTACGAGCAGTACTTC
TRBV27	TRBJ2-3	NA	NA	CASQLASTDTQYF	TGTGCCAGCCAACTAGCAAGCACAGATACGCAGTATTTT
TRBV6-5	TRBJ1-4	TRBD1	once	CASRVDRGTEKLFF	TGTGCCAGCAGGGTAGACAGGGGGACTGAAAAACTGTTTTTT
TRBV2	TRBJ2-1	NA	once	CASTGEAKSSYNEQFF	TGTGCCAGCACCGGGGAGGCCAAGAGCTCCTACAATGAGCAGTTCTTC
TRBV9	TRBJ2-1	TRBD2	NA	CASSPHSGKSYNEQFF	TGTGCCAGCAGCCCTCATAGCGGGAAATCCTACAATGAGCAGTTCTTC
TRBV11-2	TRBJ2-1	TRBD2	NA	CASRPPLAGTYNEQFF	TGTGCCAGCAGACCCCCACTAGCGGGGACCTACAATGAGCAGTTCTTC
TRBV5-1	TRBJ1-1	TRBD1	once	CASSEGTASITEAFF	TGCGCCAGCAGCGAAGGGACAGCTAGTATTACTGAAGCTTTCTTT
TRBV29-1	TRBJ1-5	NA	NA	CSVGSGGQPQHF	TGCAGCGTTGGTTCGGGAGGACAGCCCCAGCATTTT
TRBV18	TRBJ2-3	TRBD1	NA	CASTSGQGADTQYF	TGTGCCAGCACGTCGGGACAGGGGGCCGATACGCAGTATTTT
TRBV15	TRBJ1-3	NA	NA	CATSRDRKPTGNTIYF	TGTGCCACCAGCAGAGACAGAAAACCCACTGGAAACACCATATATTTT
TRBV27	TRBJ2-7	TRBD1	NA	CASRETGPYEQYF	TGTGCCAGCAGAGAGACAGGGCCCTACGAGCAGTACTTC
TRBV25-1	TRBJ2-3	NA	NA	CASSDTRSATDTQYF	TGTGCCAGCAGTGATACGCGTAGCGCCACAGATACGCAGTATTTT
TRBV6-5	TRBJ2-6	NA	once	CASSRGAGANVLTF	TGTGCCAGCAGCAGGGGTGCTGGGGCCAACGTCCTGACTTTC
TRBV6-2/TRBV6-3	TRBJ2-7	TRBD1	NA	CASSYVGTGVEQYF	TGTGCCAGCAGTTATGTCGGGACAGGGGTCGAGCAGTACTTC
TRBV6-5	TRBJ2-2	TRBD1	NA	CASSYLGTGGLGELFF	TGTGCCAGCAGTTACCTCGGGACAGGGGGCCTCGGGGAGCTGTTTTTT
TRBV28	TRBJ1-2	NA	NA	CASSFGGDYGYTF	TGTGCCAGCAGTTTCGGGGGGGACTATGGCTACACCTTC
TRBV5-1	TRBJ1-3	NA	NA	CASSTGGSLSGNTIYF	TGCGCCAGCAGCACTGGAGGCTCTCTCTCTGGAAACACCATATATTTT
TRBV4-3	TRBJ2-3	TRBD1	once	CASSQDRQGRTDTQYF	TGCGCCAGCAGCCAAGATCGACAGGGTCGCACAGATACGCAGTATTTT
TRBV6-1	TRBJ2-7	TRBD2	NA	CASSVERTSGRYAYEQYF	TGTGCCAGCAGTGTCGAGAGGACTAGCGGGAGATATGCCTACGAGCAGTACTTC
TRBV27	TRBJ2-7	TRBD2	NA	CASSYYSGTSANEQYF	TGTGCCAGCAGTTACTATTCCGGGACTAGCGCTAACGAGCAGTACTTC
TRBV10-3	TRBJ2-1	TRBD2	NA	CAISGTSGRSYNEQFF	TGTGCCATCAGTGGGACTAGCGGGAGGTCCTACAATGAGCAGTTCTTC
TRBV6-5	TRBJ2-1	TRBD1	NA	CASSFTSDRVYEQFF	TGTGCCAGCAGTTTTACTTCGGACAGGGTTTATGAGCAGTTCTTC
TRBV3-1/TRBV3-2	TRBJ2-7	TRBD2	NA	CASSSPGLADSYEQYF	TGTGCCAGCAGTTCTCCGGGACTAGCGGACTCCTACGAGCAGTACTTC
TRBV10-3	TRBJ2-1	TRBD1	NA	CAISASGQLTQQFF	TGTGCCATCAGTGCCTCGGGACAGCTAACTCAGCAGTTCTTC
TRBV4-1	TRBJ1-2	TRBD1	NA	CASSTPGTDYGYTF	TGCGCCAGCAGCACCCCCGGGACAGACTATGGCTACACCTTC
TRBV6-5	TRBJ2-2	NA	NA	CASTSQGVDTGELFF	TGTGCCAGCACCTCACAGGGAGTAGACACCGGGGAGCTGTTTTTT
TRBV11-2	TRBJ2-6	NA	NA	CASSPQGFGANVLTF	TGTGCCAGCAGCCCACAGGGATTCGGGGCCAACGTCCTGACTTTC
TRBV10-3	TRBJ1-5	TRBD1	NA	CAISFDRGNHPQHF	TGTGCCATCAGTTTCGACAGGGGTAATCATCCCCAGCATTTT